This TCR beta chain comes out of a study of blood T cells in healthy people across ages. The CDR3 is 17 amino acids. The ends lost 5 bases at V and 7 bases at J; junction bases unmatched: 17. Notes on this clonotype: Its antigen is not known.

Healthy Caucasian individuals from Russia aged about 6 to 95 served as donors. A second PCR, run for about 7 to 12 cycles, used a sample-barcoded 5' primer plus a J-beta primer mix. TCRdb passed the 5' RACE reads through MiXCR, listing each CDR3 protein once. This table holds more than 750,000 distinct CDR3 sequences, approximately 32% found once. Study-wide points: With unsorted PBMCs, a conclusive comparison of naive versus antigen-experienced cells was not possible. Both naive CD4+ cell counts and diversity were greater in long-lived donors than in aged donors.

These records were also assigned to another study, of T cells of mothers and their children. That publication notes: It was related mother-child pairs that showed slightly higher overlap than unrelated pairs, without reaching significance.

The receptor comes from a woman in her forties in good health. The material sequenced was blood. V is TRBV12-3 or TRBV12-4 and J is TRBJ2-1; 7 bases map to TRBD1. CDR3 in amino acids: CASSPRSGTAKPNEQFF. CDR3 DNA sequence: TGTGCCAGCAGTCCCCGCTCCGGGACAGCGAAACCAAATGAGCAGTTCTTC.